This entry features one T cell receptor beta chain sequence. Assay used: immunoSEQ multiplex PCR; TCRdb lists only in-frame clones, some missing. The sample holds some 80,000 clones, roughly 88% seen once. The data originate from a study of T cell responses to AZD1222 COVID-19 vaccine. The CDR3 is 14 residues long. Germline V gives CDR1 SGHNT, CDR2 YENEEA. J was trimmed by 1 base and V by 5 bases; bases with no gene match: 3. The origin of this receptor is an adult who received the MenACWY meningococcal vaccine as a control. The chain joins TRBV11-3 to TRBJ2-3; 7 bases agree with TRBD1. Sequencing used peripheral blood, obtained 28 days after the second dose of the MenACWY control vaccine. CDR3 sequence: CASSVGQGTDTQYF. DNA of the CDR3: TGTGCCAGCAGCGTCGGACAGGGCACAGATACGCAGTATTTT.